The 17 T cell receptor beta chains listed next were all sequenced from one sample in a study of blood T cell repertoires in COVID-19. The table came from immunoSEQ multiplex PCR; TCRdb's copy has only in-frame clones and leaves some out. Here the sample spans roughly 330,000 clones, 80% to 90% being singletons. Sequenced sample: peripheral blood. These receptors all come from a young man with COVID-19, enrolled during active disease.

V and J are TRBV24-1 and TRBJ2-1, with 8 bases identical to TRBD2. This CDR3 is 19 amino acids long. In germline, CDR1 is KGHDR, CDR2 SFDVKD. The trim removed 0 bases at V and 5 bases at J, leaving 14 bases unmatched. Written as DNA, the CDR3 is TGTGCCACCAGTGATTTGCACGGGGGGGGGCAGGATATCAACAATGAGCAGTTCTTC. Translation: CATSDLHGGGQDINNEQFF.

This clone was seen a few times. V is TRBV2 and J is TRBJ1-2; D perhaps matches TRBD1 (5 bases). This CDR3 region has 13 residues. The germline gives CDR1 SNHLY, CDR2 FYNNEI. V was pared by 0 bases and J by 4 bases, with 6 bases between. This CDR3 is CASSEARAYGYTF. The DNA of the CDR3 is TGTGCCAGCAGTGAAGCCAGGGCCTATGGCTACACCTTC.

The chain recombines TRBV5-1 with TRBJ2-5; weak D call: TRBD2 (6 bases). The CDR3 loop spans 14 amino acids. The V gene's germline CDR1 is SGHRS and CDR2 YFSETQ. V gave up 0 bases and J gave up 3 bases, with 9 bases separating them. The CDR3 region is CASSLVIAEETQYF. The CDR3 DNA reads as TGCGCCAGCAGCTTGGTGATAGCGGAAGAGACCCAGTACTTC.

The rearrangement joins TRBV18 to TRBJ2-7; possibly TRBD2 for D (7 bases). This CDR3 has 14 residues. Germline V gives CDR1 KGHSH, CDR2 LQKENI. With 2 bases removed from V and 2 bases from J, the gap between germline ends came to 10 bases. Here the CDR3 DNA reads TGTGCCAGCTCACCAACAGGGACTACCTACGAGCAGTACTTC. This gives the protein CASSPTGTTYEQYF.

The CDR3 sequence is CSATSGSYNEQFF. The CDR3 DNA follows: TGCAGCGCCACTAGCGGGAGCTACAATGAGCAGTTCTTC. The chain joins TRBV29-1 to TRBJ2-1; the match to TRBD2 covers 11 bases. CDR1 is SQVTM, CDR2 ANQGSEA, per germline. The V and J ends lost 7 bases and 3 bases, in that order; junction bases with no gene match: 2. This CDR3 spans 13 amino acids.

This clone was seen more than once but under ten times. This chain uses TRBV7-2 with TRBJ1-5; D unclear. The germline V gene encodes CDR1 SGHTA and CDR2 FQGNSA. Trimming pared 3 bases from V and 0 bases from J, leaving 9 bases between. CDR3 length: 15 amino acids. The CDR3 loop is CASSFMRASNQPQHF. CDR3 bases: TGTGCCAGCAGCTTTATGAGGGCTAGCAATCAGCCCCAGCATTTT.

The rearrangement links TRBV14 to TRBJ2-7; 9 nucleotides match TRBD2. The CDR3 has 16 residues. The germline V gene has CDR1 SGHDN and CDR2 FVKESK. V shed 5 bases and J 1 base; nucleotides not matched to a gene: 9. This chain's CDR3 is CASSFRSSGKSYEQYF. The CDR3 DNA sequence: TGTGCCAGCAGCTTCCGGTCTAGCGGGAAATCCTACGAGCAGTACTTC.

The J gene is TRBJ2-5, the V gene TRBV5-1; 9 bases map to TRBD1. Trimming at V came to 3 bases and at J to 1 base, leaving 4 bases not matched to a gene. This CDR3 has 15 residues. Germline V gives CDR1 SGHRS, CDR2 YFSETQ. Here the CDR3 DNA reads TGCGCCAGCAGCTCGCAGGGACAGGGCCAAGAGACCCAGTACTTC. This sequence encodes CASSSQGQGQETQYF. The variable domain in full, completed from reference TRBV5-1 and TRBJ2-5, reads KAGVTQTPRYLIKTRGQQVTLSCSPISGHRSVSWYQQTPGQGLQFLFEYFSETQRNKGNFPGRFSGRQFSNSRSEMNVSTLELGDSALYLCASSSQGQGQETQYFGPGTRLLVL.

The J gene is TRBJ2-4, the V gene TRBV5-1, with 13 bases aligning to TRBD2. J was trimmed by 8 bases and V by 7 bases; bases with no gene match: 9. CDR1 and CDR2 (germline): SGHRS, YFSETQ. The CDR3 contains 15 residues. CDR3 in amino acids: CASGPGLAGAYIQYF. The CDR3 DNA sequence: TGCGCCAGCGGCCCTGGACTAGCGGGGGCTTACATTCAGTACTTC.

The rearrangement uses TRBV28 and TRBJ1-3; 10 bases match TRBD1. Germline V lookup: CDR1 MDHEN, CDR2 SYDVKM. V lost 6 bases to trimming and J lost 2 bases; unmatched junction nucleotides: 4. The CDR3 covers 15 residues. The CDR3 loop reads CASSSGTGAGNTIYF. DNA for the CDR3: TGTGCCAGCAGCTCCGGGACAGGGGCTGGAAACACCATATATTTT.

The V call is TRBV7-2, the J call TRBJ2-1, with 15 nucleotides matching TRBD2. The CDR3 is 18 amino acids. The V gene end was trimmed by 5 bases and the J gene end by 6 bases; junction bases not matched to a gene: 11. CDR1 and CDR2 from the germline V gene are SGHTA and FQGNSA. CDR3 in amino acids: CASSAQGLAGGRVNEQFF. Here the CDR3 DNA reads TGTGCCAGCAGCGCCCAAGGACTAGCGGGGGGGCGAGTCAATGAGCAGTTCTTC.

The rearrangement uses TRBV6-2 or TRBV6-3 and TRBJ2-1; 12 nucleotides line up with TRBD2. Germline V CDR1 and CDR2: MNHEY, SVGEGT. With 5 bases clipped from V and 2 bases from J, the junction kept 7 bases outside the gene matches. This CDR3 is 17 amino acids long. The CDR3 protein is CASSPYPSGRAYNEQFF. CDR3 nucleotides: TGTGCCAGCAGTCCCTATCCTAGCGGGAGGGCCTACAATGAGCAGTTCTTC.

CDR3 DNA sequence: TGCAGCGTTGAGCCGGGACAGGGGATCGGTGAGCAGTTCTTC. Translating gives CSVEPGQGIGEQFF. The rearrangement uses TRBV29-1 and TRBJ2-1; 10 nucleotides agree with TRBD1. V was pared by 3 bases and J by 9 bases, with 8 bases of the junction left unmatched. The CDR3 runs 14 residues. Germline assignment: CDR1 SQVTM and CDR2 ANQGSEA.

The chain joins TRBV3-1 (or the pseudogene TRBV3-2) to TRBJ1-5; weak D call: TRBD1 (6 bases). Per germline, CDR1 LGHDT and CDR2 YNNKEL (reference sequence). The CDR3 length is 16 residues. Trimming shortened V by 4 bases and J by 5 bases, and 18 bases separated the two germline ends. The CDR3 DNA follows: TGTGCCAGCAGCCCTCAAGGGGGGGGCGGCCATCAGCCCCAGCATTTT. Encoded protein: CASSPQGGGGHQPQHF.

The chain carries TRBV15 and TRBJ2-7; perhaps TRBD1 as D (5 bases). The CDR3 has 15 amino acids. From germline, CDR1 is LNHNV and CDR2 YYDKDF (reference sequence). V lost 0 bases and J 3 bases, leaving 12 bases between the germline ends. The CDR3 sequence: CATSREGQGNYEQYF. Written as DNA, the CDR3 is TGTGCCACCAGCAGAGAAGGGCAGGGAAACTACGAGCAGTACTTC.

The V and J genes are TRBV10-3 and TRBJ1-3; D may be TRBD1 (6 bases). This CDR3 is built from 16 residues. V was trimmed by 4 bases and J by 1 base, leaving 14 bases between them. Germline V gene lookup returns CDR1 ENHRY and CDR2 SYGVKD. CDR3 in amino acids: CAISALDRRSGNTIYF. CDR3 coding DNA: TGTGCCATCAGTGCCCTTGACAGGAGGTCTGGAAACACCATATATTTT.

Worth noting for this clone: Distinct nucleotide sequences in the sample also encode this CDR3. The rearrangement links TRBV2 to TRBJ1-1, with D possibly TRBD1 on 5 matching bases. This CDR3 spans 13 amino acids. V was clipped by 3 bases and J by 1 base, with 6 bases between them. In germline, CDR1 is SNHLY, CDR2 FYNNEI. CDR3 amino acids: CASSDQGNTEAFF. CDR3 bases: TGTGCCAGCAGTGACCAGGGGAACACTGAAGCTTTCTTT.